Listed below are T cell receptor beta chains from one sample, sequenced in a study of OX40 agonist ivuxolimab in advanced cancers. Measured with immunoSEQ multiplex PCR; TCRdb has only the in-frame clones, and not every one. The sample yields more than 65,000 clones, 90% to 95% seen once. Material: CD4+ or CD8+ T cells sorted from blood, obtained in a trial of the OX40 agonist ivuxolimab. Receptors originate from an adult with an advanced solid tumor such as melanoma, head and neck, liver or kidney cancer. CDR3s include the opening cysteine and the closing phenylalanine or tryptophan. The D gene is left open where the match is weak. Rows give clone size only sometimes, using once, few, many, or a class for an expanded clone.

len: 15; d_gene: TRBD1; j_gene: TRBJ1-3; v_gene: TRBV29-1; abundance: .; CDR3nt: TGCAGCGTTGGCGATACAGGGGAAACCGGAAACACCATATATTTT; CDR3aa: CSVGDTGETGNTIYF
len: 14; d_gene: TRBD1; j_gene: TRBJ2-4; v_gene: TRBV13; abundance: .; CDR3nt: TGTGCCAGCAGCTTGGGGACAGGGATGAACATTCAGTACTTC; CDR3aa: CASSLGTGMNIQYF
len: 14; d_gene: .; j_gene: TRBJ2-7; v_gene: TRBV6-6; abundance: .; CDR3nt: TGTGCCAGCAGTTACTCGGATGGGGGCAACGAGCAGTACTTC; CDR3aa: CASSYSDGGNEQYF
len: 14; d_gene: .; j_gene: TRBJ2-4; v_gene: TRBV27; abundance: .; CDR3nt: TGTGCCAGCAGCCTGGCAGGGGACCTAAACATTCAGTACTTC; CDR3aa: CASSLAGDLNIQYF
len: 15; d_gene: .; j_gene: TRBJ1-2; v_gene: TRBV13; abundance: .; CDR3nt: TGTGCCAGCAGCTTATCGGAGAGAACTAACTATGGCTACACCTTC; CDR3aa: CASSLSERTNYGYTF
len: 15; d_gene: TRBD1; j_gene: TRBJ2-7; v_gene: TRBV19; abundance: .; CDR3nt: TGTGCCAGTACTTCAGGGACAGGGCTCCCCTACGAGCAGTACTTC; CDR3aa: CASTSGTGLPYEQYF
len: 15; d_gene: TRBD1; j_gene: TRBJ2-1; v_gene: TRBV28; abundance: .; CDR3nt: TGTGCCAGCAGTTCCTCGATAGACAGGGTCGATGAGCAGTTCTTC; CDR3aa: CASSSSIDRVDEQFF
len: 16; d_gene: TRBD1; j_gene: TRBJ1-1; v_gene: TRBV2; abundance: once; CDR3nt: TGTGCCAGCAGCCCAACCCAGACAGGGGCGGGCACTGAAGCTTTCTTT; CDR3aa: CASSPTQTGAGTEAFF
len: 22; d_gene: .; j_gene: TRBJ1-1; v_gene: TRBV12-5; abundance: .; CDR3nt: TGTGCTAGTGGTTTGGTACTACGGGGGAGGGGGAATACCCCCGTAAGGGACACTGAAGCTTTCTTT; CDR3aa: CASGLVLRGRGNTPVRDTEAFF
len: 11; d_gene: .; j_gene: TRBJ2-1; v_gene: TRBV5-1; abundance: .; CDR3nt: TGCGCCAGCAGCCTAGGAAATGAGCAGTTCTTC; CDR3aa: CASSLGNEQFF
len: 13; d_gene: .; j_gene: TRBJ1-2; v_gene: TRBV19; abundance: .; CDR3nt: TGTGCCAGTAGTACACTCACTAACTATGGCTACACCTTC; CDR3aa: CASSTLTNYGYTF
len: 13; d_gene: TRBD2; j_gene: TRBJ2-1; v_gene: TRBV28; abundance: .; CDR3nt: TGTGCCAGCATCCAGCGGGAGCACGGTGAGCAGTTCTTC; CDR3aa: CASIQREHGEQFF
len: 16; d_gene: .; j_gene: TRBJ2-1; v_gene: TRBV4-3; abundance: .; CDR3nt: TGCGCCAGCAGCCCTTCCGGGAGACTAGGCTACAATGAGCAGTTCTTC; CDR3aa: CASSPSGRLGYNEQFF
len: 12; d_gene: .; j_gene: TRBJ2-7; v_gene: TRBV5-4; abundance: .; CDR3nt: TGTGCCAGCAGCTGGGGTCCCCTCGAGCAGTACTTC; CDR3aa: CASSWGPLEQYF
len: 14; d_gene: TRBD1; j_gene: TRBJ1-4; v_gene: TRBV29-1; abundance: .; CDR3nt: TGCAGCGTAGAACCGGGACAGGGGGATGGAAAACTGTTTTTT; CDR3aa: CSVEPGQGDGKLFF
len: 16; d_gene: .; j_gene: TRBJ1-1; v_gene: TRBV19; abundance: .; CDR3nt: TGTGCCAGTAGTATATCGTATTTGGGGGTAGAAACTGAAGCTTTCTTT; CDR3aa: CASSISYLGVETEAFF
len: 16; d_gene: .; j_gene: TRBJ2-6; v_gene: TRBV4-3; abundance: .; CDR3nt: TGCGCCAGCAGCCAAGATAGGTTCTCTGGGGCCAACGTCCTGACTTTC; CDR3aa: CASSQDRFSGANVLTF
len: 19; d_gene: .; j_gene: TRBJ2-4; v_gene: TRBV4-3; abundance: .; CDR3nt: TGCGCCAGCAGCCAAGAAAGGGGGTCGAGCGAACTAGCCAAAAACATTCAGTACTTC; CDR3aa: CASSQERGSSELAKNIQYF
len: 14; d_gene: .; j_gene: TRBJ2-1; v_gene: TRBV5-6; abundance: .; CDR3nt: TGTGCCAGCAGCTTGCAGATAGTTCTTAATGAGCAGTTCTTC; CDR3aa: CASSLQIVLNEQFF
len: 16; d_gene: .; j_gene: TRBJ2-7; v_gene: TRBV27; abundance: .; CDR3nt: TGTGCCAGCAGTCTATTCACCGGGAACACCTTATACGAGCAGTACTTC; CDR3aa: CASSLFTGNTLYEQYF
len: 16; d_gene: .; j_gene: TRBJ2-5; v_gene: TRBV27; abundance: .; CDR3nt: TGTGCCAGCAGTTTAACGAGCGGCCTCTCGGAAGAGACCCAGTACTTC; CDR3aa: CASSLTSGLSEETQYF
len: 17; d_gene: .; j_gene: TRBJ2-1; v_gene: TRBV9; abundance: .; CDR3nt: TGTGCCAGCAGTGAAGGGGAGGGGGGATCACCCTTATGGGAGCAGTTCTTC; CDR3aa: CASSEGEGGSPLWEQFF
len: 14; d_gene: TRBD1; j_gene: TRBJ2-7; v_gene: TRBV7-6; abundance: .; CDR3nt: TGTGCCAGCAGCTACGGACAGGGTTCCTACGAGCAGTACTTC; CDR3aa: CASSYGQGSYEQYF
len: 17; d_gene: .; j_gene: TRBJ2-5; v_gene: TRBV27; abundance: .; CDR3nt: TGTGCCAGCAGTTTATATGCCGCCGGCAGGGCCGGGGAGACCCAGTACTTC; CDR3aa: CASSLYAAGRAGETQYF
len: 15; d_gene: .; j_gene: TRBJ1-1; v_gene: TRBV4-2; abundance: .; CDR3nt: TGTGCCAGCAGCCAAGAGGACGGGATGAACACTGAAGCTTTCTTT; CDR3aa: CASSQEDGMNTEAFF
len: 14; d_gene: .; j_gene: TRBJ1-1; v_gene: TRBV6-5; abundance: .; CDR3nt: TGTGCCAGCAGTTACTCGATAGGGGTCACTGAAGCTTTCTTT; CDR3aa: CASSYSIGVTEAFF
len: 12; d_gene: .; j_gene: TRBJ2-3; v_gene: TRBV13; abundance: .; CDR3nt: TGTGCCAGCAGCCCGGGGCGGGGCACGCAGTATTTT; CDR3aa: CASSPGRGTQYF
len: 15; d_gene: .; j_gene: TRBJ1-1; v_gene: TRBV13; abundance: .; CDR3nt: TGTGCCAGCAGCTTAGGCCTCGCGGTGAACACTGAAGCTTTCTTT; CDR3aa: CASSLGLAVNTEAFF
len: 15; d_gene: .; j_gene: TRBJ2-5; v_gene: TRBV4-1; abundance: .; CDR3nt: TGCGCCAGCAGCATAGGGGGGGCCCAACAAGAGACCCAGTACTTC; CDR3aa: CASSIGGAQQETQYF
len: 17; d_gene: .; j_gene: TRBJ2-1; v_gene: TRBV7-8; abundance: .; CDR3nt: TGTGCCAGCAGCTTAGCGAGGAGCGGTAGCTCCTACAATGAGCAGTTCTTC; CDR3aa: CASSLARSGSSYNEQFF
len: 19; d_gene: TRBD1; j_gene: TRBJ2-1; v_gene: TRBV7-3; abundance: .; CDR3nt: TGTGCCAGCAGCCCGAGGGACAGGGAATCCGGGACAACCTACAATGAGCAGTTCTTC; CDR3aa: CASSPRDRESGTTYNEQFF
len: 15; d_gene: .; j_gene: TRBJ2-1; v_gene: TRBV11-2; abundance: .; CDR3nt: TGTGCCAGCAGCTTAGCCCTATATTGGGACAATGAGCAGTTCTTC; CDR3aa: CASSLALYWDNEQFF
len: 15; d_gene: .; j_gene: TRBJ1-1; v_gene: TRBV27; abundance: .; CDR3nt: TGTGCCAGCAGTCCCCCGGCAGGTTTGAACACTGAAGCTTTCTTT; CDR3aa: CASSPPAGLNTEAFF
len: 15; d_gene: TRBD1; j_gene: TRBJ1-1; v_gene: TRBV4-3; abundance: once; CDR3nt: TGCGCCAGCAGCCAAGCGGGACAGGGGGACACTGAAGCTTTCTTT; CDR3aa: CASSQAGQGDTEAFF
len: 12; d_gene: .; j_gene: TRBJ2-1; v_gene: TRBV7-8; abundance: .; CDR3nt: TGTGCCAGCAGCTTGGCGGTGGATGAGCAGTTCTTC; CDR3aa: CASSLAVDEQFF
len: 14; d_gene: .; j_gene: TRBJ2-1; v_gene: TRBV2; abundance: .; CDR3nt: TGTGCCGTCCGGGACACCAAGTTGTACAATGAGCAGTTCTTC; CDR3aa: CAVRDTKLYNEQFF
len: 14; d_gene: .; j_gene: TRBJ2-1; v_gene: TRBV9; abundance: .; CDR3nt: TGTGCCAGCAGCTCCCGACTAGGGGGCGGTGAGCAGTTCTTC; CDR3aa: CASSSRLGGGEQFF
len: 13; d_gene: TRBD1; j_gene: TRBJ1-2; v_gene: TRBV19; abundance: few; CDR3nt: TGTGCCACCTCGGGGAGGGGGCTAGATGGCTACACCTTC; CDR3aa: CATSGRGLDGYTF
len: 13; d_gene: TRBD1; j_gene: TRBJ1-2; v_gene: TRBV29-1; abundance: .; CDR3nt: TGCAGCGTTGGAGGGACAGGGCATCCGGGCTACACCTTC; CDR3aa: CSVGGTGHPGYTF
len: 15; d_gene: TRBD1; j_gene: TRBJ1-4; v_gene: TRBV27; abundance: .; CDR3nt: TGTGCCAGCAGTCCTTGGACAGGGGAGTACGAAAAACTGTTTTTT; CDR3aa: CASSPWTGEYEKLFF
len: 14; d_gene: TRBD1; j_gene: TRBJ2-7; v_gene: TRBV9; abundance: .; CDR3nt: TGTGCCAGCAGTCCTAGGACAGGGGGGACCGAGCAGTACTTC; CDR3aa: CASSPRTGGTEQYF
len: 14; d_gene: .; j_gene: TRBJ2-5; v_gene: TRBV6-1; abundance: .; CDR3nt: TGTGCCAGCAGTGAAGGTACTAGAGGGGAGACCCAGTACTTC; CDR3aa: CASSEGTRGETQYF
len: 14; d_gene: .; j_gene: TRBJ1-2; v_gene: TRBV7-9; abundance: .; CDR3nt: TGTGCCAGCAGCTTAGCGGGGGGTAACTATGGCTACACCTTC; CDR3aa: CASSLAGGNYGYTF
len: 13; d_gene: .; j_gene: TRBJ2-1; v_gene: TRBV6-5; abundance: .; CDR3nt: TGTGCCAGCAGTTACGCGGCAAGCAATGAGCAGTTCTTC; CDR3aa: CASSYAASNEQFF
len: 15; d_gene: .; j_gene: TRBJ2-1; v_gene: TRBV7-9; abundance: .; CDR3nt: TGTGCCAGCAGCACCCGTAGCGGCTCCTACAATGAGCAGTTCTTC; CDR3aa: CASSTRSGSYNEQFF
len: 14; d_gene: .; j_gene: TRBJ2-7; v_gene: TRBV11-2; abundance: once; CDR3nt: TGTGCCAGCAGCTGGCCCTCCGGGGCCAACGAGCAGTACTTC; CDR3aa: CASSWPSGANEQYF
len: 15; d_gene: .; j_gene: TRBJ1-1; v_gene: TRBV18; abundance: .; CDR3nt: TGTGCCAGCTCACCACGCGGGCAGGAGAACACTGAAGCTTTCTTT; CDR3aa: CASSPRGQENTEAFF
len: 14; d_gene: .; j_gene: TRBJ2-7; v_gene: TRBV27; abundance: .; CDR3nt: TGTGCCAGCAGTTTACGGGGGCCCGCCTACGAGCAGTACTTC; CDR3aa: CASSLRGPAYEQYF
len: 14; d_gene: .; j_gene: TRBJ1-1; v_gene: TRBV15; abundance: .; CDR3nt: TGTGCCACCAGCAATAGGGTGATGAACACTGAAGCTTTCTTT; CDR3aa: CATSNRVMNTEAFF
len: 16; d_gene: TRBD1; j_gene: TRBJ2-3; v_gene: TRBV4-3; abundance: .; CDR3nt: TGCGCCAGCAGCCCCGACAGGGGGAGAGACACAGATACGCAGTATTTT; CDR3aa: CASSPDRGRDTDTQYF